This T cell receptor beta chain was identified in a study of T cell repertoires in aging, cancer and after chemotherapy. In the study overall: Six age groups, ranging from 30 or younger to 70 or older, included the donors.

A mixed TRB-A/B primer pool amplified rearranged TRB by multiplex touch-down PCR. TCRdb re-derived calls from the multiplex PCR reads in MiXCR, one entry per CDR3 protein. The profile shows under 2,500 distinct CDR3 sequences, 51% of them singletons. Study-wide points: Hematological cancer patients had lymphoid organ infiltration that may impair thymic emigration or T cell expansion. Immunological memory after chemotherapy cannot be judged from the repertoire data.

V was cut by 4 bases and J by 1 base, with 10 bases left in between. The CDR3 runs 14 residues. TCR beta rearrangements were amplified from peripheral blood genomic DNA. This clonotype appeared a single time. Its antigen is as yet unknown. The chain couples TRBV12-3 or TRBV12-4 to TRBJ1-2; weak D call: TRBD1 (5 bases). The clonotype originates from a human donor with a blood cancer. Sequencing was performed on blood. CDR3 region: CASSYMGGNYGYTF. The CDR3 DNA reads TGTGCCAGCAGTTATATGGGGGGTAACTATGGCTACACCTTC.